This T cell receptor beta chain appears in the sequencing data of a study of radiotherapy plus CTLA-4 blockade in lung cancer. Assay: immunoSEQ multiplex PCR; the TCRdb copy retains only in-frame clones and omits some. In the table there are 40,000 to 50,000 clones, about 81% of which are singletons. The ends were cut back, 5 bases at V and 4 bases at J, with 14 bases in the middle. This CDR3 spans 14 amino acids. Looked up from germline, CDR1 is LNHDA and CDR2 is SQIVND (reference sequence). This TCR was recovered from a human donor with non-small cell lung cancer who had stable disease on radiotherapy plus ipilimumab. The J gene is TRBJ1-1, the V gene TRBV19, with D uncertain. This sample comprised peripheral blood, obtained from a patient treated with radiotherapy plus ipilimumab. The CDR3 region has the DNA TGTGCCAGTAGTGGTGTGCGCTTAGCCACTGAAGCTTTCTTT. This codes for CASSGVRLATEAFF. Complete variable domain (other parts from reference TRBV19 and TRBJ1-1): DGGITQSPKYLFRKEGQNVTLSCEQNLNHDAMYWYRQDPGQGLRLIYYSQIVNDFQKGDIAEGYSVSREKKESFPLTVTSAQKNPTAFYLCASSGVRLATEAFFGQGTRLTVV.